What follows are 6 T cell receptor beta chains derived from one specimen sequenced in a study of blood T cell repertoires in COVID-19. Some clones are missing from TCRdb's copy, which holds only in-frame ones; the method was immunoSEQ multiplex PCR. This table holds 350,000 or so clones, 88% found once. Sequenced input: PBMCs or T cells enriched from blood (not recorded which). The receptors were sampled from a woman under 40 who had been exposed to COVID-19.

The rearrangement links TRBV27 to TRBJ2-2; 14 bases are shared with TRBD2. With V trimmed by 6 bases and J by 6 bases, 6 bases remained unmatched. The CDR3 has 16 amino acids. Per the germline V gene, CDR1 is MNHEY and CDR2 is SMNVEV (reference sequence). CDR3 DNA sequence: TGTGCCAGCAGGACATTGGGACTAGCGGGAGCCGGGGAGCTGTTTTTT. This codes for CASRTLGLAGAGELFF.

Only one count was recorded for this clone. CDR3 loop: CASSLQDRQNSPLHF. In DNA, the CDR3 is TGTGCCAGCAGCCTCCAGGACAGGCAGAATTCACCCCTCCACTTT. The gene calls are TRBV5-4 and TRBJ1-6; TRBD1 agrees at 7 bases. The CDR3 runs 15 residues. Trimming at V came to 4 bases and at J to 7 bases, leaving 8 bases not matched to a gene. Looked up from germline, CDR1 is SGHNT and CDR2 is YYREEE (reference sequence).

V and J are TRBV27 and TRBJ2-7; 10 bases are a match to TRBD2. Germline V gene data show CDR1 as MNHEY and CDR2 as SMNVEV (reference sequence). The length of the CDR3 is 14 residues. The ends lost 3 bases at V and 5 bases at J; junction bases unmatched: 4. DNA of the CDR3: TGTGCCAGCAGTTTCTCAGCGGGAGGGAACGAGCAGTACTTC. It is translated as CASSFSAGGNEQYF.

The chain employs TRBV19 and TRBJ1-5, with TRBD1 identical over 7 bases. With V trimmed by 7 bases and J by 3 bases, 12 bases remained unmatched. This CDR3 spans 16 amino acids. CDR1 is LNHDA and CDR2 is SQIVND in the germline V gene (reference sequence). Here the CDR3 reads CASKGLTGWSNQPQHF. The DNA for the CDR3 is TGTGCCAGTAAGGGTCTGACAGGGTGGTCCAATCAGCCCCAGCATTTT.

V and J are TRBV6-5 and TRBJ1-6; 9 nucleotides match TRBD1. The junction had 9 bases not matched to a gene; V was cut back by 6 bases and J by 9 bases. CDR3 length: 15 residues. The V gene's germline CDR1 is MNHEY and CDR2 SVGAGI. The CDR3: CASRGILDRGSPLHF. The CDR3, as DNA: TGTGCCAGCAGAGGGATCTTGGACAGGGGTTCACCCCTCCACTTT.

This rearrangement joins TRBV24-1 to TRBJ1-2; the D gene is possibly TRBD1 (5 bases). Trimming cost V 12 bases and J 0 bases, with 10 bases left between them. The V gene's germline CDR1 is KGHDR and CDR2 SFDVKD. This CDR3 is built from 12 residues. In DNA form, the CDR3 reads TGTGCCGTCCAGGGAACTAACTATGGCTACACCTTC. The encoded protein is CAVQGTNYGYTF.